This is a list of T cell receptor beta chains from one sample in a study of blood T cells in healthy people across ages. MiXCR, run by TCRdb on the 5' RACE reads, gives a single entry per CDR3 protein. Altogether 800,000 to 950,000 distinct CDR3 sequences are present, around 48% being singletons, with the ten largest covering 13%. Sequences were obtained from blood. These TCRs come from a man under 40 in good health. CDR3s include the opening cysteine and the closing phenylalanine or tryptophan. The order of the fields is CDR3 protein, CDR3 DNA, CDR3 length, J gene, D gene, clone size, V gene. The D gene is left open where the match is weak. Where a row states a size, it is once, few, many or the class of an expanded clone; other rows omit it.

CASSVRLAGPRGTDTQYF TGCGCCAGCAGCGTTCGACTAGCGGGACCCCGAGGCACAGATACGCAGTATTTT 18 TRBJ2-3 TRBD2 few TRBV4-1
CASSASNTYNEQFF TGTGCCAGCAGCGCCAGTAACACCTACAATGAGCAGTTCTTC 14 TRBJ2-1 . . TRBV9
CASSLENRGIQYF TGTGCCAGCAGTTTAGAAAACAGAGGCATTCAGTACTTC 13 TRBJ2-4 . . TRBV28
CASSLAIRDAQYF TGTGCCAGCAGCTTAGCGATCCGGGATGCGCAGTATTTT 13 TRBJ2-3 . . TRBV7-2
CSPLLGPRRAEAFF TGCAGCCCCCTCCTCGGCCCCCGGAGGGCTGAAGCTTTCTTT 14 TRBJ1-1 . . TRBV20-1
CASSQDFPHTGATEAFF TGCGCCAGCAGCCAAGATTTCCCCCACACAGGGGCCACTGAAGCTTTCTTT 17 TRBJ1-1 TRBD1 . TRBV4-3
CASSQAPLAGVADTRYF TGTGCCAGCAGCCAAGCCCCACTAGCGGGGGTGGCAGATACGCGGTATTTT 17 TRBJ2-3 TRBD2 . TRBV4-2
CASSLWENTEAFF TGTGCCAGCAGTTTATGGGAGAACACTGAAGCTTTCTTT 13 TRBJ1-1 . . TRBV27
CASRIDRVGADTQYF TGTGCCAGCAGAATCGACAGGGTAGGGGCAGATACGCAGTATTTT 15 TRBJ2-3 TRBD1 . TRBV7-2
CASSGGQGADEQYF TGTGCCAGCAGCGGCGGACAGGGGGCGGATGAGCAGTACTTC 14 TRBJ2-5 TRBD1 once TRBV9
CSAAGTYQETQYF TGCAGCGCCGCCGGGACATACCAAGAGACCCAGTACTTC 13 TRBJ2-5 . few TRBV29-1
CASSPRRSSYEQYF TGTGCCAGCAGTCCCCGAAGGAGCTCCTACGAGCAGTACTTC 14 TRBJ2-7 . few TRBV27
CASSQSGHGETQYF TGCGCCAGCAGCCAATCGGGACACGGAGAGACCCAGTACTTC 14 TRBJ2-5 . . TRBV4-3
CASSPAAVGYGYTF TGTGCCAGCAGCCCCGCGGCTGTGGGCTATGGCTACACCTTC 14 TRBJ1-2 . . TRBV7-9
CASSLEVQQPYGYTF TGTGCCAGCAGCTTAGAGGTGCAACAGCCCTATGGCTACACCTTC 15 TRBJ1-2 . . TRBV7-2
CASSQAQGPQETQYF TGTGCCAGCAGCCAGGCACAGGGGCCCCAAGAGACCCAGTACTTC 15 TRBJ2-5 TRBD1 . TRBV4-2
CASSEGDGLTDTQYF TGTGCCAGCAGTGAAGGGGACGGACTCACAGATACGCAGTATTTT 15 TRBJ2-3 . . TRBV6-1
CASSLPGGHNEQFF TGTGCCAGCAGTTTACCGGGGGGGCACAATGAGCAGTTCTTC 14 TRBJ2-1 TRBD2 . TRBV12-3/TRBV12-4
CASSQPTVSNQPQHF TGTGCCAGCAGCCAACCGACAGTTAGCAATCAGCCCCAGCATTTT 15 TRBJ1-5 . . TRBV4-2
CASSPWQGNTGELFF TGTGCCAGCAGCCCATGGCAGGGGAACACCGGGGAGCTGTTTTTT 15 TRBJ2-2 . . TRBV14
CASSLPSGAPAGTQYF TGTGCCAGCAGTTTGCCTAGCGGGGCCCCCGCCGGGACCCAGTACTTC 16 TRBJ2-5 TRBD2 . TRBV28
CASSIEVGRIYGYTF TGCGCCAGCAGCATTGAAGTGGGACGGATCTATGGCTACACCTTC 15 TRBJ1-2 . . TRBV5-1
CASRLQGAGDTQYF TGTGCCAGCAGGCTTCAGGGCGCGGGGGATACGCAGTATTTT 14 TRBJ2-3 . . TRBV14
CASRSSGTGSREPQHF TGTGCCAGCAGGTCCTCCGGGACAGGGTCAAGGGAGCCCCAGCATTTT 16 TRBJ1-5 TRBD1 few TRBV6-5
CASSQDESTGNTEAFF TGCGCCAGCAGCCAAGACGAATCGACAGGGAACACTGAAGCTTTCTTT 16 TRBJ1-1 . . TRBV4-1
CASSSGGTNTDTQYF TGTGCCAGCAGCTCCGGGGGGACCAACACAGATACGCAGTATTTT 15 TRBJ2-3 TRBD2 . TRBV7-2
CASSPRTSGGEYNEQFF TGTGCCAGCAGCCCTCGGACTAGCGGGGGGGAGTACAATGAGCAGTTCTTC 17 TRBJ2-1 TRBD2 . TRBV11-1
CASSLARRGQDYGYTF TGTGCCAGCAGCTTAGCCCGCAGGGGGCAAGACTATGGCTACACCTTC 16 TRBJ1-2 TRBD1 few TRBV7-8
CASNRPAGIYGYTF TGTGCCAGCAACCGTCCCGCAGGAATCTATGGCTACACCTTC 14 TRBJ1-2 . few TRBV6-2/TRBV6-3
CSVASLGNYGYTF TGCAGCGTTGCCAGCTTGGGGAACTATGGCTACACCTTC 13 TRBJ1-2 . few TRBV29-1
CASSFGAASYEQYF TGTGCCAGCAGTTTCGGGGCGGCATCCTACGAGCAGTACTTC 14 TRBJ2-7 . few TRBV27
CASSSRTGPYEQYF TGTGCCAGCAGTTCACGGACAGGCCCCTACGAGCAGTACTTC 14 TRBJ2-7 TRBD1 few TRBV6-4
CASSQVLVDEQFF TGCGCCAGCAGCCAAGTACTAGTAGATGAGCAGTTCTTC 13 TRBJ2-1 . . TRBV4-1
CSARDLQGYSSRFF TGCAGTGCTAGAGATCTCCAGGGGTATTCATCCCGGTTCTTC 14 TRBJ2-1 . . TRBV20-1
CSARDAPSGIQETQYF TGCAGTGCTAGAGATGCGCCTAGCGGAATTCAAGAGACCCAGTACTTC 16 TRBJ2-5 TRBD2 . TRBV20-1
CASSLAGLAGKVVETQYF TGTGCCAGCAGCTTAGCGGGACTAGCGGGGAAGGTAGTCGAGACCCAGTACTTC 18 TRBJ2-5 TRBD2 once TRBV7-2
CASSLRRGVEDYGYTF TGTGCCAGCAGTTTACGGAGGGGGGTAGAGGACTATGGCTACACCTTC 16 TRBJ1-2 . . TRBV27
CASSQGGGLGTISREQYF TGCGCCAGCAGCCAAGGGGGTGGACTCGGGACTATAAGTCGGGAGCAGTACTTC 18 TRBJ2-7 TRBD2 few TRBV4-1
CASSQESGASSTDTQYF TGCGCCAGCAGCCAAGAAAGTGGTGCCTCCTCCACAGATACGCAGTATTTT 17 TRBJ2-3 . . TRBV4-3
CAISRLGGGEETQYF TGTGCCATCAGCCGCCTGGGGGGGGGCGAAGAGACCCAGTACTTC 15 TRBJ2-5 . few TRBV10-3